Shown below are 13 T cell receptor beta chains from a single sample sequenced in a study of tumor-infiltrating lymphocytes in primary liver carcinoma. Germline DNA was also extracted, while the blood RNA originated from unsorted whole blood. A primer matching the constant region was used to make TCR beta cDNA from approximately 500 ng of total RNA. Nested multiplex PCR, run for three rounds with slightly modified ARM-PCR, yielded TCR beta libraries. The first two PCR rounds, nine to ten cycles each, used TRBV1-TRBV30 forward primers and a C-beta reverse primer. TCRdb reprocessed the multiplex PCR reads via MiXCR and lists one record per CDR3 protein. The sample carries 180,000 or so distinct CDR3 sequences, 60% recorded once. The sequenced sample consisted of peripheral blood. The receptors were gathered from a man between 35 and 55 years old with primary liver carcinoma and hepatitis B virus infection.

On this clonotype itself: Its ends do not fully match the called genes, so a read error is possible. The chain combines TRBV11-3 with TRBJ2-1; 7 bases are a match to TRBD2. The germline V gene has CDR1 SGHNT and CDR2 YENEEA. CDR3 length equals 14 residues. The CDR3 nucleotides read TGTCCCAGTAGCCTCGGACCGGGGGGCAATGAGCAGTTCTTC. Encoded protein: CPSSLGPGGNEQFF.

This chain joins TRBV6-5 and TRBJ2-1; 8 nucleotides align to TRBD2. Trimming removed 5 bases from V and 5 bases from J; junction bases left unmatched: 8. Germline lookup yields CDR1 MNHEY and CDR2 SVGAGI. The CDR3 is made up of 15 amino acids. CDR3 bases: TGTGCCAGCAGTGAGACTAGCGTTAGGGACAATGAGCAGTTCTTC. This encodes CASSETSVRDNEQFF.

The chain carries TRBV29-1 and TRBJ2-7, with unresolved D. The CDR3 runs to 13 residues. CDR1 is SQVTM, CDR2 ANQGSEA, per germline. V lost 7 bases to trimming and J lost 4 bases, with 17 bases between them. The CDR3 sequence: CSATGRIGYEQYF. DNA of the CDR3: TGCAGCGCGACCGGCAGGATAGGATACGAGCAGTACTTC.

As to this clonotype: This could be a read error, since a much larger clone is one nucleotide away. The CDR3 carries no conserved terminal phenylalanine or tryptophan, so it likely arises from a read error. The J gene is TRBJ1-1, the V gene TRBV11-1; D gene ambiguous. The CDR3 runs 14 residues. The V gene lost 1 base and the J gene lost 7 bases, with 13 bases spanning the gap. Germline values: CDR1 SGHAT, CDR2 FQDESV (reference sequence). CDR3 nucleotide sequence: TGTGCCAGCAGCTTAGAGGCAGTGGGCATTGAAGCTTTCCTT. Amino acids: CASSLEAVGIEAFL.

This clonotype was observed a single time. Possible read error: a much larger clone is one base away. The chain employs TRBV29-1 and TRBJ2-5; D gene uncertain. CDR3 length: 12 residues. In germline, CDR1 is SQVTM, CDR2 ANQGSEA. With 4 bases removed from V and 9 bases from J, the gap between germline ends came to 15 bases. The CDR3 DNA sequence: TGCAGCGTTGTCCCACCCCAGAAAGCCCAGTACTTC. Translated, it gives CSVVPPQKAQYF. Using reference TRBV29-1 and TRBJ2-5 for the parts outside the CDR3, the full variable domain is SAVISQKPSRDICQRGTSLTIQCQVDSQVTMMFWYRQQPGQSLTLIATANQGSEATYESGFVIDKFPISRPNLTFSTLTVSNMSPEDSSIYLCSVVPPQKAQYFGPGTRLLVL.

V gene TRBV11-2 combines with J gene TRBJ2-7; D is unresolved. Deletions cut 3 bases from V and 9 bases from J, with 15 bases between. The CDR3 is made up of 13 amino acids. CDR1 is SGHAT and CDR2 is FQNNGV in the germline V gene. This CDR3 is CASSFGDFTPQYF. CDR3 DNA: TGTGCCAGCAGCTTTGGTGACTTTACTCCGCAGTACTTC.

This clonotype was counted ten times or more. Here the CDR3 DNA reads TGTGCCAGCAGTTCGTCCCTTCCGGGACAGGATGGCTACACCTTC. Its protein is CASSSSLPGQDGYTF. The chain is built from TRBV6-5 and TRBJ1-2; TRBD1 matches at 8 bases. The CDR3 totals 15 residues. The V gene's germline CDR1 is MNHEY and CDR2 SVGAGI. The V segment lost 4 bases and the J segment 6 bases; nucleotides outside the gene matches: 10.

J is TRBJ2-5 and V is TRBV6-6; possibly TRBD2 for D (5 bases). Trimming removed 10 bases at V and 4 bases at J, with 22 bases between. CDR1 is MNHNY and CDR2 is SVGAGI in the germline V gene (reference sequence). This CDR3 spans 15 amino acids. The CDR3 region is CANTPLRGWGETQYF. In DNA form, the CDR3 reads TGTGCCAACACCCCATTAAGAGGGTGGGGAGAGACCCAGTACTTC.

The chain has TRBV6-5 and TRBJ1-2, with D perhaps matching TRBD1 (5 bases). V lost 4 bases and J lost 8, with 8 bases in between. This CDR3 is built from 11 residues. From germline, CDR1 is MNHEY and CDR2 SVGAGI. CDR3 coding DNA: TGTGCCAGCAGTTCCTGGACAGGCTACACCTTC. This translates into CASSSWTGYTF.

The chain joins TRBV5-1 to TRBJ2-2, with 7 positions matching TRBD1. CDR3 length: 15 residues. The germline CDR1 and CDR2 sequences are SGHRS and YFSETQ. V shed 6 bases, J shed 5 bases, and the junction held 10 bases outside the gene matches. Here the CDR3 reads CASTVGQFGTGELFF. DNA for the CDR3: TGCGCCAGCACCGTGGGACAGTTTGGAACCGGGGAGCTGTTTTTT.

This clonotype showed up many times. DNA of the CDR3: TGTGCCAGCAGCGATCGACTATTTACCGATACGCAGTATTTT. Its translation is CASSDRLFTDTQYF. The chain couples TRBV7-9 to TRBJ2-3; tentatively, D is TRBD2 (5 bases). The CDR3 totals 14 residues. V lost 5 bases to trimming and J lost 6 bases, with 15 bases between them. Germline V lookup: CDR1 SEHNR, CDR2 FQNEAQ (reference sequence).

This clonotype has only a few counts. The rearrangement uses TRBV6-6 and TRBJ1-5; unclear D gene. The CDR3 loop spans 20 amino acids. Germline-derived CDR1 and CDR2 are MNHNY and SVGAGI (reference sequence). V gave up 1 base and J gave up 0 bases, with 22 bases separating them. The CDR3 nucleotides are TGTGCCAGCAGTTACTTGGGTCCAGCGGATCGGATCTATAGCAATCAGCCCCAGCATTTT. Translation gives CASSYLGPADRIYSNQPQHF.

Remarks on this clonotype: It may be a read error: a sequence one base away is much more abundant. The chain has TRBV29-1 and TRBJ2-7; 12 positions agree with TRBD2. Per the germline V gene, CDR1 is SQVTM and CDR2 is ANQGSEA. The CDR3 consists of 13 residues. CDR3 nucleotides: TGCAACGTCCGACTAGCGGGAGCCTACGGGCAGTACTTC. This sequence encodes CNVRLAGAYGQYF.